The sequence of this T cell receptor (beta chain) was determined in a study of OX40 agonist ivuxolimab in advanced cancers. Whole-study context: Ivuxolimab, an agonist antibody against OX40 (CD134), was given to patients. Hepatocellular carcinoma, melanoma, renal cell or head and neck cancer affected the dose-escalation patients.

The repertoire was sequenced with immunoSEQ multiplex PCR; TCRdb's copy has only in-frame clones and lacks some. The top ten hold 9.5% to 13% of the sample, which has tens of thousands of clones, approximately 85% seen once. Broader study findings: The work left the antigen specificity of expanded peripheral T cells undetermined. Relative to CD4+, CD8+ T cells held more expanded clones on average.

CDR3 length: 14 residues. CDR1 MNHEY and CDR2 SMNVEV come from the germline V gene (reference sequence). J lost 7 bases, V lost 6 bases, and 12 bases had no gene match. Concerning this clone: Its antigen is unidentified.

The sample consisted of CD4+ or CD8+ T cells sorted from blood, taken in a trial of the OX40 agonist ivuxolimab. The chain joins TRBV27 to TRBJ2-7, with 7 bases aligning to TRBD2. The sequence derives from an adult with an advanced solid tumor such as melanoma, head and neck, liver or kidney cancer. Here the CDR3 reads CASSKTGTKWEQYF. For the CDR3, the DNA is TGTGCCAGCAGCAAAACCGGGACTAAATGGGAGCAGTACTTC.